Each of the 31 T cell receptor beta chains below was sequenced from the same sample in a study of human T cells and chemical hapten exposure. TCRdb redid the calling of the RACE reads with MiXCR, one entry per CDR3 protein. The table includes 75,000 to 95,000 distinct CDR3 sequences, 10% to 15% detected once. Described time point: patch test 1, 2 weeks after DPC sensitization. Sample treatment: therapeutic diphenylcyclopropenone sensitization with weekly scalp DPC. Here the sequenced sample was whole blood, taken in connection with sensitization to the hapten diphenylcyclopropenone (DPC). The receptors here all came from a woman in her sixties or seventies with alopecia areata. Some clones in this sample may be carry-over from other donors' samples.

This clonotype occurred many times. V usage is TRBV19 and J usage is TRBJ2-1; 16 bases map to TRBD2. Trimming cost V 5 bases and J 1 base; bases outside gene matches: 5. CDR1 LNHDA and CDR2 SQIVND come from the germline V gene (reference sequence). The CDR3 contains 18 residues. The CDR3 reads CASSLGLAGGSSYNEQFF. The CDR3 region has the DNA TGTGCCAGTAGTTTGGGACTAGCGGGGGGGAGTTCCTACAATGAGCAGTTCTTC.

This clonotype came up a few times. The rearrangement joins TRBV19 to TRBJ1-2; D ambiguous. V lost 5 bases, J lost 7 bases, and 14 bases lay in between. Germline lookup yields CDR1 LNHDA and CDR2 SQIVND (reference sequence). This CDR3 is 13 amino acids long. The CDR3 DNA reads TGTGCCAGTAGTTCCGACAATGGGATTGGCTACACCTTC. Protein: CASSSDNGIGYTF.

V is TRBV9 and J is TRBJ2-5; D not certain. V dropped 4 bases and J dropped 1 base, with 8 bases sitting between them. The CDR3 is made up of 13 amino acids. Germline V gene sequence: CDR1 SGDLS, CDR2 YYNGEE. CDR3 region: CASSTNTQETQYF. The CDR3 bases are TGTGCCAGCAGCACTAATACCCAAGAGACCCAGTACTTC.

The V and J genes are TRBV29-1 and TRBJ2-6; D remains ambiguous. The CDR3 loop spans 12 amino acids. Trimming cost V 6 bases and J 0 bases, with 3 bases left between them. From germline, CDR1 is SQVTM and CDR2 ANQGSEA. The CDR3 region has the DNA TGCAGCGTCGACTCTGGGGCCAACGTCCTGACTTTC. Amino acids: CSVDSGANVLTF.

This clonotype has at least ten counts. V usage is TRBV10-3 and J usage is TRBJ2-7; the match to TRBD2 covers 7 bases. The CDR3 consists of 14 residues. CDR1 ENHRY and CDR2 SYGVKD come from the germline V gene. The junction had 7 bases not matched to a gene; V was cut back by 5 bases and J by 3 bases. The CDR3 DNA reads TGTGCCATCAGTCGGGCTAGCGGAGACTACGAGCAGTACTTC. Its protein product is CAISRASGDYEQYF.

In this sample, this clonotype turned up many times. The V and J genes are TRBV10-3 and TRBJ2-7, with 10 nucleotides matching TRBD1. The CDR3 is 15 amino acids. After removal of 6 bases from V and 1 base from J, the junction contained 6 bases not matched to a gene. Germline-derived CDR1 and CDR2 are ENHRY and SYGVKD. DNA of the CDR3: TGTGCCATCAGGACAGGGGGCCCCCGATCCTACGAGCAGTACTTC. Its translation is CAIRTGGPRSYEQYF.

Remarks on this clonotype: The junction shows a germline mismatch at one end, possibly a read error. V is TRBV12-3 or TRBV12-4 and J is TRBJ2-1, with 8 bases fitting TRBD2. The CDR3 covers 16 residues. The CDR3 bases are TGTGCCAGCAGTTTAATTCGGCGGCTAGCGGGCTCAGAGCAGCTCTTC. Translated: CASSLIRRLAGSEQLF.

This clonotype showed up just a few times. V gene TRBV5-1 combines with J gene TRBJ1-1; D might be TRBD1 (5 bases). CDR3 length: 14 residues. Trimming removed 4 bases at V and 6 bases at J, with 16 bases between. Germline V gene lookup returns CDR1 SGHRS and CDR2 YFSETQ. The CDR3, as DNA: TGCGCCAGCAGCCCTGGGACCAAACAACCTGAAGCTTTCTTT. It specifies CASSPGTKQPEAFF.

This clonotype was counted only a few times. The chain employs TRBV12-3 or TRBV12-4 and TRBJ2-7, with 11 bases aligning to TRBD2. V shed 5 bases and J 0 bases; nucleotides not matched to a gene: 6. CDR3 length equals 16 residues. The CDR3 region has the DNA TGTGCCAGCAGTCCACTAGCGGGGGCCCCCTCCTACGAGCAGTACTTC. Translation: CASSPLAGAPSYEQYF.

The table lists this clonotype with a few counts. The rearrangement uses TRBV20-1 and TRBJ1-5; maybe TRBD1 (5 bases). Germline values: CDR1 DFQATT, CDR2 SNEGSKA (reference sequence). The CDR3 runs 17 residues. Trimming took off 0 bases at V and 4 bases at J, with 19 bases between the two ends. The CDR3 loop is CSARDIKDSLRNQPQHF. The CDR3 region has the DNA TGCAGTGCTAGAGATATTAAAGACAGTCTACGAAATCAGCCCCAGCATTTT.

This clonotype was seen repeatedly, ten times or more. The chain recombines TRBV6-1 with TRBJ1-1; possible D gene TRBD1, 6 bases. Per germline, CDR1 MNHNS and CDR2 SASEGT. V lost 5 bases and J 6 bases, leaving 16 bases between the germline ends. The CDR3 loop spans 14 amino acids. DNA of the CDR3: TGTGCCAGCAGTCCCCTACAGGGATCCCCTGAAGCTTTCTTT. As protein: CASSPLQGSPEAFF.

This clonotype showed up many times. The V and J genes are TRBV15 and TRBJ1-6; no definite D call. The CDR3 extends over 15 amino acids. Germline CDR1 is LNHNV and CDR2 is YYDKDF (reference sequence). Trimming stripped 0 bases from V and 6 bases from J, with 9 bases between. The CDR3 region has the DNA TGTGCCACCAGCAGAGAAGAAACAGCTAATTCACCCCTCCACTTT. It translates to CATSREETANSPLHF.

This clonotype appeared a few times. V is TRBV10-1 and J is TRBJ1-1; 7 nucleotides match TRBD1. The CDR3 length is 15 residues. V trimming: 2 bases; J trimming: 4 bases; junction bases outside the gene matches: 7. CDR1 is WNHNN and CDR2 is SYGVQD in the germline V gene (reference sequence). CDR3 in amino acids: CASSERQGLGTEAFF. The DNA of the CDR3 is TGCGCCAGCAGTGAGCGACAGGGATTGGGCACTGAAGCTTTCTTT.

This clonotype was seen many times. CDR3 protein: CSAPDSGNTIYF. CDR3 nucleotide sequence: TGCAGTGCCCCCGACAGCGGAAACACCATATATTTT. J is TRBJ1-3 and V is TRBV20-1; maybe TRBD1 (5 bases). V was cut by 6 bases and J by 4 bases, with 10 bases left in between. The CDR3 loop spans 12 amino acids. Germline-derived CDR1 and CDR2 are DFQATT and SNEGSKA (reference sequence).

This clonotype was observed a handful of times. V usage is TRBV7-9 and J usage is TRBJ2-7; D call uncertain. The CDR3 covers 12 residues. From germline, CDR1 is SEHNR and CDR2 FQNEAQ (reference sequence). V lost 5 bases to trimming and J lost 4 bases, with 9 bases between them. CDR3 amino acids: CASSIGAYEQYF. CDR3 in DNA: TGTGCCAGCAGCATTGGAGCTTACGAGCAGTACTTC. The entire variable domain, with the rest obtained from reference TRBV7-9 and TRBJ2-7, is as follows: DTGVSQNPRHKITKRGQNVTFRCDPISEHNRLYWYRQTLGQGPEFLTYFQNEAQLEKSRLLSDRFSAERPKGSFSTLEIQRTEQGDSAMYLCASSIGAYEQYFGPGTRLTVT.

This clonotype has only a few counts. This chain uses TRBV12-5 with TRBJ1-4; D might be TRBD1 (5 bases). The CDR3 runs to 14 residues. Germline V gene lookup returns CDR1 LGHNT and CDR2 FRNRAP. The V end was cut by 6 bases, the J end by 10 bases, with 18 bases between. For the CDR3, the DNA is TGTGCTAGTGGAATACGGGGCGGCCCGGGAAAACTGTTTTTT. It codes for CASGIRGGPGKLFF.

This clonotype has just a few counts. The V call is TRBV6-6, the J call TRBJ1-2, with 8 bases lining up with TRBD1. V trimming: 6 bases; J trimming: 1 base; junction bases outside the gene matches: 13. CDR1 and CDR2 (germline): MNHNY, SVGAGI (reference sequence). The CDR3 is 17 residues long. CDR3 residues: CASSNPRTGTFNYGYTF. For the CDR3, the DNA is TGTGCCAGCAGCAACCCCCGGACAGGGACCTTTAACTATGGCTACACCTTC.

This clonotype was seen many times. DNA of the CDR3: TGTGCCAGCAGCTTATTAAAGGGATGGGGAAATGAGCAGTTCTTC. Its translation is CASSLLKGWGNEQFF. The chain carries TRBV11-2 and TRBJ2-1, with D unclear. The CDR3 length is 15 residues. The germline V gene encodes CDR1 SGHAT and CDR2 FQNNGV. V lost 2 bases and J 7 bases, leaving 15 bases between the germline ends.

This clonotype has only a few counts. The genes are TRBV20-1 and TRBJ1-2; D is possibly TRBD1 (5 bases). The length of the CDR3 is 12 residues. V was clipped by 3 bases and J by 7 bases, with 12 bases between them. Germline V lookup: CDR1 DFQATT, CDR2 SNEGSKA (reference sequence). CDR3 DNA: TGCAGTGCTAGTTCGGACATAGGTGGCTACACCTTC. Translating gives CSASSDIGGYTF.

Only a few counts were recorded for this clonotype. This sequence joins TRBV7-3 and TRBJ2-1; no definite D call. Per germline, CDR1 SGHTA and CDR2 FQGTGA. Trimming took 0 bases from V and 4 from J, leaving 7 bases between them. This CDR3 is built from 14 residues. The chain's CDR3 is CASSLTGQYNEQFF. In DNA, the CDR3 is TGTGCCAGCAGCTTAACTGGGCAATACAATGAGCAGTTCTTC.

The rearrangement links TRBV29-1 to TRBJ1-5, with unresolved D. CDR1 is SQVTM, CDR2 ANQGSEA, per germline. The CDR3 is made up of 13 amino acids. V lost 4 bases and J 1 base, leaving 8 bases between the germline ends. CDR3 nucleotide sequence: TGCAGCGTTGCCGGGGTGAGCAATCAGCCCCAGCATTTT. It translates to CSVAGVSNQPQHF.

In this sample, this clonotype turned up many times. V usage is TRBV12-3 or TRBV12-4 and J usage is TRBJ1-5; 8 bases are shared with TRBD1. V lost 6 bases and J lost 7; bases outside the gene matches: 8. CDR3 length equals 14 residues. Here the CDR3 DNA reads TGTGCCAGCAGCCCTACAGGGGGAAGGCAGCCCCAGCATTTT. This encodes CASSPTGGRQPQHF.

V is TRBV12-5 and J is TRBJ2-7, with 7 bases that match TRBD1. The CDR3 totals 13 residues. Germline V gives CDR1 LGHNT, CDR2 FRNRAP. With 7 bases clipped from V and 3 bases from J, the junction kept 6 bases outside the gene matches. The CDR3 protein is CASAPGQLYEQYF. In nucleotides, the CDR3 is TGTGCTAGTGCCCCGGGACAGCTCTACGAGCAGTACTTC.

The rearrangement joins TRBV12-3 or TRBV12-4 to TRBJ1-2; perhaps TRBD1 as D (6 bases). The germline V and J ends were trimmed by 0 bases and 14 bases, with 16 bases remaining between them. This CDR3 is built from 13 residues. CDR3 loop: CASSLASGGPETF. CDR3 bases: TGTGCCAGCAGTTTAGCGTCGGGGGGCCCAGAAACCTTC.

The table lists this clonotype with many counts. The chain recombines TRBV5-6 with TRBJ1-5, with D hard to call. This CDR3 has 19 amino acids. V was trimmed by 1 base and J by 2 bases, leaving 22 bases between them. Germline CDR1 SGHDT, CDR2 YYEEEE. DNA for the CDR3: TGTGCCAGCAGCTTGTCCGTGAGGTTCGGGGTTAGGGGCAATCAGCCCCAGCATTTT. Its protein product is CASSLSVRFGVRGNQPQHF.

V usage is TRBV18 and J usage is TRBJ2-3; unclear D gene. V was shortened by 1 base and J by 0 bases, with 8 bases between the two germline ends. The CDR3 sequence is 15 residues long. The germline V gene has CDR1 KGHSH and CDR2 LQKENI. CDR3 in amino acids: CASSPQSASTDTQYF. The CDR3 DNA is TGTGCCAGCTCACCACAGTCAGCAAGCACAGATACGCAGTATTTT.

This clonotype was recorded many times. V and J are TRBV7-6 and TRBJ2-3, with 7 nucleotides matching TRBD2. The CDR3 contains 17 residues. With 3 bases clipped from V and 0 bases from J, the junction kept 9 bases outside the gene matches. The V gene's germline CDR1 is SGHVS and CDR2 FNYEAQ. The CDR3 DNA sequence: TGTGCCAGCAGCTTCCTAGCGGTGGTAGGAAGCACAGATACGCAGTATTTT. Its protein is CASSFLAVVGSTDTQYF.

This clonotype was seen more than once but under ten times. This chain links TRBV6-1 with TRBJ1-5, with 9 nucleotides matching TRBD1. This CDR3 has 14 amino acids. V was clipped by 3 bases and J by 7 bases; unmatched bases: 4. The germline gives CDR1 MNHNS, CDR2 SASEGT. The CDR3 DNA reads as TGTGCCAGCAGTGATGGGACAGGGTGGCAGCCCCAGCATTTT. Translating it yields CASSDGTGWQPQHF.

This clonotype came up many times. J is TRBJ2-2 and V is TRBV10-2; 7 bases fit TRBD1. V dropped 7 bases and J dropped 3; count of bases not matched to a gene: 11. This CDR3 spans 16 amino acids. The germline V gene has CDR1 WSHSY and CDR2 SAAADI. CDR3 nucleotide sequence: TGCGCCAGCAAATTACTCCGGGACAGTTACACCGGGGAGCTGTTTTTT. Protein product: CASKLLRDSYTGELFF.

This clonotype was detected only a few times. V is TRBV29-1 and J is TRBJ1-2; maybe TRBD1 (6 bases). Per germline, CDR1 SQVTM and CDR2 ANQGSEA. The germline V and J ends were trimmed by 3 bases and 9 bases, with 11 bases remaining between them. The CDR3 covers 11 residues. The CDR3 coding sequence is TGCAGCGTTGAGAACAGGGATCGCTACACCTTC. Translation gives CSVENRDRYTF.

The chain recombines TRBV7-3 with TRBJ2-5; tentative D call: TRBD2 (5 bases). V was clipped by 1 base and J by 5 bases, with 5 bases between them. This CDR3 region has 12 residues. Germline V gives CDR1 SGHTA, CDR2 FQGTGA. The CDR3 region has the DNA TGTGCCAGCAGCTTAAGAGGGGAGACCCAGTACTTC. Its protein product is CASSLRGETQYF.